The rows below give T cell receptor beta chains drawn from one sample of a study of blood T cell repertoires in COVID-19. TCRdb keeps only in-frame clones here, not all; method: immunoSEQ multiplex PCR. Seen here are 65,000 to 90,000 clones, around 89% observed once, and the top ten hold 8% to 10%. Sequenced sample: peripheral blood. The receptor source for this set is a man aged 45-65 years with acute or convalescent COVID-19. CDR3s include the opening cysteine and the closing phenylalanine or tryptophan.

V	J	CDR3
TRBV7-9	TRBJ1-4	CASSRGGGEKLFF
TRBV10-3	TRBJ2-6	CAISAGLAGGPGANVLTF
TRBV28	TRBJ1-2	CASSIGTGGVSAVGYTF
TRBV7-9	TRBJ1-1	CASGGQGRTEAFF
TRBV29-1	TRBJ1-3	CSVEVLDGNTIYF
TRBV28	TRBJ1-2	CASSLEGMRGYTF
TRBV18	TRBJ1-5	CASSPLDSPNQPQHF
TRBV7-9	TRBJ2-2	CASSLERSGGAAGELFF
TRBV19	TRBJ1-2	CASSIGETNYGYTF
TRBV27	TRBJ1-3	CASSLSGGTGNTIYF
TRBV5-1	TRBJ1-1	CASSLSGQMNTEAFF
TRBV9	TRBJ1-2	CASSESVDRTNYGYTF
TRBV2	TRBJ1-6	CASRRSEVDSPLHF
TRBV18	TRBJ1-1	CASSPTTQNTEAFF
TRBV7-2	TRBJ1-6	CASSLSFGTENSPLHF
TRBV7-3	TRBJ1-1	CASSFQGSTEAFF
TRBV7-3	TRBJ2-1	CASSSTSGEQFF
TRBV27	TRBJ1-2	CASSDYGGGYTF
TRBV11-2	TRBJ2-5	CASSLAGGPLETQYF
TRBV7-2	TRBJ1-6	CASSSPVRGSPLHF
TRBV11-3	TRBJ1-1	CASRPTSKPGQLNTEAFF
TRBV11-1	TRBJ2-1	CASSLGEGGGMKQFF